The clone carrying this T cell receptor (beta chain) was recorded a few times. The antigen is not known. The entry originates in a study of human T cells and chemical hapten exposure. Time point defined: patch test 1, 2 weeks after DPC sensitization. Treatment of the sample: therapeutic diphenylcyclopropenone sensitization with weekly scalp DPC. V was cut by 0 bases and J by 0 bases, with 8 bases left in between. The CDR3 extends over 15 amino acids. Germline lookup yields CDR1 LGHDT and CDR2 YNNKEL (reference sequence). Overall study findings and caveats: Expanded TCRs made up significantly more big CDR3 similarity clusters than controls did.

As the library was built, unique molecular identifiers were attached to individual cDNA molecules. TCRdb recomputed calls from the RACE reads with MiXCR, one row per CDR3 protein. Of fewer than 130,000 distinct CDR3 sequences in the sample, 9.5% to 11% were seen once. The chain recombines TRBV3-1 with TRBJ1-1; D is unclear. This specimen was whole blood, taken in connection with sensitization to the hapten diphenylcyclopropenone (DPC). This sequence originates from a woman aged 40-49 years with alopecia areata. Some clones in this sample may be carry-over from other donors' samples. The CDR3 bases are TGTGCCAGCAGCCAAGATGGTCCCATGAACACTGAAGCTTTCTTT. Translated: CASSQDGPMNTEAFF.